This T cell receptor beta chain was obtained from a study of T cell changes during pregnancy in multiple sclerosis. The germline CDR1 and CDR2 sequences are MNHNS and SASEGT. The CDR3 loop spans 15 amino acids. The J segment lost 5 bases and the V segment lost 6 bases, leaving 9 bases of the junction unmatched. TCRdb's table, derived via immunoSEQ multiplex PCR, lists solely in-frame clones and lacks some. The sample consists of approximately 49,000 clones, 80% to 95% of them appearing once. This rearrangement joins TRBV6-1 to TRBJ1-2; 10 bases are shared with TRBD1. The specimen comprised CD4+ T cells from peripheral blood mononuclear cells, sampled in the second trimester of pregnancy. The clonotype was recovered from a female donor in good health, enrolled as a control in a pregnancy study. CDR3 DNA: TGTGCCAGCAGGGAGCCGGGACAGGGGTTTTATGGCTACACCTTC. The encoded protein is CASREPGQGFYGYTF.